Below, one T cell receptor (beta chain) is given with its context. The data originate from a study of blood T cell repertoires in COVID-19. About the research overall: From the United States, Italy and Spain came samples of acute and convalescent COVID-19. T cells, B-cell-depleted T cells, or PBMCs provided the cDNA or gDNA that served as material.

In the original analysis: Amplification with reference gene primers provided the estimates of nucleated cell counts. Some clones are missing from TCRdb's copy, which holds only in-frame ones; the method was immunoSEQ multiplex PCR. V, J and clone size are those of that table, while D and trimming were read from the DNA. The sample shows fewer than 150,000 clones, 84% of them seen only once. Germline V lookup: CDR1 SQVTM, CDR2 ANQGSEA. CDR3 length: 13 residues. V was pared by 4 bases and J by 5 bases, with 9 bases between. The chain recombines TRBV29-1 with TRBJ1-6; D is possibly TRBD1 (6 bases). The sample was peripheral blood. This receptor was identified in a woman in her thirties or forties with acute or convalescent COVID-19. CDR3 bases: TGCAGCGTTGCGACAGGAGATAATTCACCCCTCCACTTT. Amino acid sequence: CSVATGDNSPLHF.